This is a list of T cell receptor beta chains from one sample in a study of cytomegalovirus exposure and HLA in healthy donors. Repertoires were generated with immunoSEQ multiplex PCR, while TCRdb's copy carries only in-frame clones and drops some. This sample has more than 110,000 clones, with 75% to 90% found just once. The source material was PBMCs. The receptor source for this set is a female donor in good health and CMV-seronegative. Each CDR3 is given with its conserved first and last residue. The D gene is left open where the match is weak. For some rows the clone size is stated as once, few or many, or as a class when expanded; others skip it.

cdr3_nt: TGTGCCAGCAGTTCTAGCGGGAGGCCGAACACCGGGGAGCTGTTTTTT
cdr3_aa: CASSSSGRPNTGELFF
clone_size: -
j_call: TRBJ2-2
v_call: TRBV2
cdr3_length: 16
d_call: TRBD2

cdr3_nt: TGTGCCAGCAACGCGCGAGCGGGACGAGATACGCAGTATTTT
cdr3_aa: CASNARAGRDTQYF
clone_size: -
j_call: TRBJ2-3
v_call: TRBV6-6
cdr3_length: 14
d_call: TRBD2

cdr3_nt: TGTGCCAGCAGTTCCCAGACTAGCGCCCAAGAGACCCAGTACTTC
cdr3_aa: CASSSQTSAQETQYF
clone_size: -
j_call: TRBJ2-5
v_call: TRBV6-5
cdr3_length: 15
d_call: TRBD2

cdr3_nt: TGTGCCAGCAGTTCCATCTCGGGTAGCCCCCTCACCAATGAGCAGTTCTTC
cdr3_aa: CASSSISGSPLTNEQFF
clone_size: -
j_call: TRBJ2-1
v_call: TRBV27
cdr3_length: 17
d_call: -

cdr3_nt: TGTGCCTGGAGTAGGGACAGGAGTCCCTCTGGGGCCAACGTCCTGACTTTC
cdr3_aa: CAWSRDRSPSGANVLTF
clone_size: -
j_call: TRBJ2-6
v_call: TRBV30
cdr3_length: 17
d_call: TRBD1

cdr3_nt: TGCGCCAGCAGCCAATCGGGACAGGGGAACTATGGCTACACCTTC
cdr3_aa: CASSQSGQGNYGYTF
clone_size: few
j_call: TRBJ1-2
v_call: TRBV4-1
cdr3_length: 15
d_call: TRBD1

cdr3_nt: TGTGCCAGCAGTCCCATGACAAACACTGAAGCTTTCTTT
cdr3_aa: CASSPMTNTEAFF
clone_size: -
j_call: TRBJ1-1
v_call: TRBV27
cdr3_length: 13
d_call: -

cdr3_nt: TGTGCCAGCTCACCCGGAGGGGACCGGAACACCGGGGAGCTGTTTTTT
cdr3_aa: CASSPGGDRNTGELFF
clone_size: -
j_call: TRBJ2-2
v_call: TRBV18
cdr3_length: 16
d_call: -

cdr3_nt: TGTGCCAGCAGCGTATCAGGGTTCAATGAGCAGTTCTTC
cdr3_aa: CASSVSGFNEQFF
clone_size: -
j_call: TRBJ2-1
v_call: TRBV9
cdr3_length: 13
d_call: -

cdr3_nt: TGTGCCATCCCAGAGAGGGGGAACTATGGCTACACCTTC
cdr3_aa: CAIPERGNYGYTF
clone_size: -
j_call: TRBJ1-2
v_call: TRBV28
cdr3_length: 13
d_call: -

cdr3_nt: TGTGCCAGCAGCTTTGCAGGGAACCCCTACGAGCAGTACTTC
cdr3_aa: CASSFAGNPYEQYF
clone_size: once
j_call: TRBJ2-7
v_call: TRBV5-4
cdr3_length: 14
d_call: -